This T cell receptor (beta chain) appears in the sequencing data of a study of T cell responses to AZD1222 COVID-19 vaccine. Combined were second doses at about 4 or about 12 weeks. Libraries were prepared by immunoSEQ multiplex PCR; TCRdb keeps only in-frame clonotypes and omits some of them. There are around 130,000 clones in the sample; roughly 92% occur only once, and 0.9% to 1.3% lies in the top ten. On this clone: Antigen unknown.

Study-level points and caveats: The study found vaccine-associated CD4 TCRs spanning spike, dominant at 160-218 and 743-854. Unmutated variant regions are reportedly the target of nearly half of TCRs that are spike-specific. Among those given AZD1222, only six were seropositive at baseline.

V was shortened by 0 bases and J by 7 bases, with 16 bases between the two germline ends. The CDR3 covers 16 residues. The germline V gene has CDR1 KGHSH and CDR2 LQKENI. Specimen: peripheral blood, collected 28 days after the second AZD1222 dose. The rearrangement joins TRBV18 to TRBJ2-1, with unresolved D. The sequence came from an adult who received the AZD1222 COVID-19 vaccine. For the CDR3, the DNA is TGTGCCAGCTCACCACCGTCACCCCCGCCTCCAAATGAGCAGTTCTTC. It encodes CASSPPSPPPPNEQFF.